This T cell receptor beta chain was found in a study of shared clonotypes between healthy human individuals. Trimming took off 8 bases at V and 1 base at J, with 15 bases between the two ends. CDR1 MDHEN and CDR2 SYDVKM come from the germline V gene. The CDR3 is 14 amino acids. Only CD45RO-negative cells positively selected for CCR7 counted as naive CD8 cells, so terminally differentiated effector memory CD45RA+ cells were excluded. TCRdb keeps only in-frame clones here, not all; method: immunoSEQ multiplex PCR. The data contain hundreds of thousands of clones, about 95% of them singletons. This clonotype originated in a woman aged 25 to 39 in good health. What was sequenced was naive CD8+ T cells sorted from blood. The chain uses TRBV28 and TRBJ2-7, with a possible D match to TRBD1 (5 bases). CDR3 sequence reads: CASLRQPPSYEQYF. The CDR3 nucleotides read TGTGCCAGCCTTCGACAGCCCCCTTCCTACGAGCAGTACTTC.